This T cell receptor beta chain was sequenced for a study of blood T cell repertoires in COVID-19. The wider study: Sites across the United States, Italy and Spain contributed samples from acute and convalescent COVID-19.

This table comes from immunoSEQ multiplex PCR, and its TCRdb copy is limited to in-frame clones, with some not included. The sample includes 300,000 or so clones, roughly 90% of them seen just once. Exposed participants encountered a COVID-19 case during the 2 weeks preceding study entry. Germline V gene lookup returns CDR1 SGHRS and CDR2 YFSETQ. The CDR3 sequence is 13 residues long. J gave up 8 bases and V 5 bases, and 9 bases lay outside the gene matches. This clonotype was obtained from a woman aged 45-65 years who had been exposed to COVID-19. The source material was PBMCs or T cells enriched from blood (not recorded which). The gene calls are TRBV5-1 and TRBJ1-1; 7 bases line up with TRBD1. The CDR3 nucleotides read TGCGCCAGCAGGACCGACAGGGCGGGAGAAGCTTTCTTT. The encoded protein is CASRTDRAGEAFF.